The entry below gives a single T cell receptor beta chain sequence along with its context. Germline loops: CDR1 SGHKS, CDR2 YYEKEE (reference sequence). Trimming took 4 bases from V and 4 from J, leaving 12 bases between them. The CDR3 has 15 residues. The data belong to a study of shared clonotypes between healthy human individuals. Assay used: immunoSEQ multiplex PCR; TCRdb lists only in-frame clones, some missing. The data hold some 1 million clones, with about 70% observed a single time. Source material: memory CD4+ T cells sorted from blood. Subset indicated: CD45RA-negative fraction. The sequence came from a man aged 18 to 30 in good health. V usage is TRBV5-5 and J usage is TRBJ2-6; TRBD1 might be the D (5 bases). Here the CDR3 DNA reads TGTGCCAGCAGCGGGGCCAGGACCGGGGCCAACGTCCTGACTTTC. Its protein is CASSGARTGANVLTF.